These 23 T cell receptor beta chains were sequenced from one sample in a study of blood T cell repertoires in COVID-19. The data were produced by immunoSEQ multiplex PCR, yet TCRdb's version contains in-frame clones alone and is incomplete. The sample records more than 300,000 clones, more than 75% being singletons. Sequencing was carried out using PBMCs or T cells enriched from blood (not recorded which). These receptors came from a woman younger than 35 who had recovered from COVID-19.

The gene calls are TRBV4-1 and TRBJ1-5; D gene unclear. V lost 5 bases and J 7 bases, leaving 15 bases between the germline ends. This CDR3 contains 14 residues. Germline CDR1 and CDR2: MGHRA and YSYEKL. DNA of the CDR3: TGCGCCAGCAGCAAGTCGGAGGGAGGACAGCCCCAGCATTTT. Translated: CASSKSEGGQPQHF.

This chain joins TRBV27 and TRBJ1-2; 7 bases are shared with TRBD1. The CDR3 has 15 amino acids. Per the germline V gene, CDR1 is MNHEY and CDR2 is SMNVEV (reference sequence). Trimming cost V 5 bases and J 4 bases; bases outside gene matches: 10. The chain's CDR3 is CASSSAGGLGYGYTF. CDR3 nucleotide sequence: TGTGCCAGCAGTAGCGCAGGGGGACTTGGCTATGGCTACACCTTC.

For this clone: Other nucleotide sequences in the sample specify the same CDR3. The V gene is TRBV4-1, the J gene TRBJ1-1; D gene ambiguous. The V end was cut by 0 bases, the J end by 2 bases, with 7 bases between. CDR1 is MGHRA, CDR2 YSYEKL, per germline. The CDR3 is 14 amino acids. CDR3 in amino acids: CASSQDPGNTEAFF. Here the CDR3 DNA reads TGCGCCAGCAGCCAAGATCCGGGAAACACTGAAGCTTTCTTT.

Turning to this clone: The same CDR3 also results from other DNA sequences found in this sample. This rearrangement joins TRBV5-4 to TRBJ2-7, with a tentative D call TRBD2 (6 bases). V was cut by 2 bases and J by 1 base, with 7 bases left in between. The V gene's germline CDR1 is SGHNT and CDR2 YYREEE (reference sequence). This CDR3 has 13 amino acids. The CDR3, as DNA: TGTGCCAGCAGCTTACGGGGGTCCTACGAGCAGTACTTC. Protein: CASSLRGSYEQYF.

The rearrangement joins TRBV15 to TRBJ2-7; D not resolved. Trimming shortened V by 0 bases and J by 0 bases, and 9 bases separated the two germline ends. CDR3 length: 15 amino acids. Per germline, CDR1 LNHNV and CDR2 YYDKDF (reference sequence). CDR3 DNA: TGTGCCACCAGCAGAGAAGCACAGAGCTCCTACGAGCAGTACTTC. Protein: CATSREAQSSYEQYF.

This clone was seen once. V gene TRBV7-2 combines with J gene TRBJ2-2; TRBD1 aligns across 7 bases. The length of the CDR3 is 17 residues. After removal of 5 bases from V and 1 base from J, the junction contained 10 bases not matched to a gene. Germline V lookup: CDR1 SGHTA, CDR2 FQGNSA. In DNA, the CDR3 is TGTGCCAGCAGCCCTAGATTGGACAGGAGGAACACCGGGGAGCTGTTTTTT. Amino acids: CASSPRLDRRNTGELFF.

The rearrangement uses TRBV10-2 and TRBJ1-6; the D gene is possibly TRBD1 (6 bases). Deletions cut 3 bases from V and 3 bases from J, with 9 bases between. Germline loops: CDR1 WSHSY, CDR2 SAAADI. The length of the CDR3 is 15 residues. CDR3 protein: CASSDQDSYNSPLHF. CDR3 coding DNA: TGCGCCAGCAGTGACCAGGACAGCTATAATTCACCCCTCCACTTT.

This sequence joins TRBV5-3 and TRBJ2-7; 8 nucleotides line up with TRBD1. TRBV5-3 qualifies as an ORF whose function is uncertain. J was trimmed by 6 bases and V by 0 bases; bases with no gene match: 2. CDR3 size: 13 residues. The CDR3 DNA sequence: TGTGCCAGAAGCTTGGGACAGGGGTTCGAGCAGTACTTC. It translates to CARSLGQGFEQYF.

The J gene is TRBJ2-1, the V gene TRBV2; unclear D gene. The CDR3 loop spans 14 amino acids. V lost 7 bases and J 0 bases, leaving 10 bases between the germline ends. CDR1 and CDR2 from the germline V gene are SNHLY and FYNNEI. CDR3 loop: CASITTRSYNEQFF. In DNA form, the CDR3 reads TGTGCCAGCATCACTACTCGCTCCTACAATGAGCAGTTCTTC.

This rearrangement joins TRBV3-1 (or the pseudogene TRBV3-2) to TRBJ1-1; D not certain. CDR3 size: 13 residues. Looked up from germline, CDR1 is LGHDT and CDR2 is YNNKEL (reference sequence). Trimming shortened V by 0 bases and J by 4 bases, and 6 bases separated the two germline ends. CDR3 bases: TGTGCCAGCAGCCAAGATGGCCCCACTGAAGCTTTCTTT. This codes for CASSQDGPTEAFF.

The J gene is TRBJ1-1, the V gene TRBV28, with D perhaps TRBD1 (6 bases). Per germline, CDR1 MDHEN and CDR2 SYDVKM. V was clipped by 2 bases and J by 5 bases, with 9 bases between them. The CDR3 contains 13 residues. The CDR3 nucleotides are TGTGCCAGCAGTTTAGGGGGCGGGACTGAAGCTTTCTTT. It translates to CASSLGGGTEAFF.

The CDR3 here is CASSQVGGVEAFF. The CDR3 DNA reads as TGTGCCAGCAGCCAAGTCGGAGGGGTTGAAGCTTTCTTT. The chain joins TRBV14 to TRBJ1-1; tentative D call: TRBD1 (5 bases). Trimming removed 1 base from V and 7 bases from J, with 10 bases in between. The CDR3 runs 13 residues. Per germline, CDR1 SGHDN and CDR2 FVKESK.

The chain combines TRBV4-3 with TRBJ2-3; TRBD2 aligns across 14 bases. Germline V lookup: CDR1 LGHNA, CDR2 YSLEER. This CDR3 is built from 17 residues. With V trimmed by 0 bases and J by 9 bases, 8 bases remained unmatched. CDR3 nucleotides: TGCGCCAGCAGCCAAGATCCCTCCGGGACTAGCGGGGGAACGCAGTATTTT. This encodes CASSQDPSGTSGGTQYF.

V usage is TRBV4-2 and J usage is TRBJ2-5; 10 nucleotides agree with TRBD2. The CDR3 is made up of 17 amino acids. CDR1 is LGHNA, CDR2 YNFKEQ, per germline. V gave up 1 base and J gave up 2 bases; unmatched junction bases: 7. The CDR3 sequence: CASSQASASGGQETQYF. CDR3 nucleotides: TGTGCCAGCAGCCAAGCGTCGGCTAGCGGGGGTCAAGAGACCCAGTACTTC.

The chain combines TRBV6-2 or TRBV6-3 with TRBJ2-3; 8 positions agree with TRBD2. The V segment lost 4 bases and the J segment 4 bases; nucleotides outside the gene matches: 10. The germline V gene has CDR1 MNHEY and CDR2 SVGEGT. The length of the CDR3 is 16 residues. The CDR3 protein is CASSSLAGGWADTQYF. Written as DNA, the CDR3 is TGTGCCAGCAGTTCCCTTGCGGGGGGTTGGGCAGATACGCAGTATTTT.

This clone was observed a single time. J is TRBJ1-1 and V is TRBV30; 7 positions agree with TRBD1. This CDR3 has 13 amino acids. Germline V gene data show CDR1 as GTSNPN and CDR2 as SVGIG (reference sequence). Losses at the gene ends were 0 bases for V and 9 bases for J; bases not matched to a gene: 7. The CDR3 loop is CAWSVKGARKAFF. In DNA form, the CDR3 reads TGTGCCTGGAGTGTAAAGGGGGCGAGGAAAGCTTTCTTT. Full variable domain (rest looked up from reference TRBV30 and TRBJ1-1): SQTIHQWPATLVQPVGSPLSLECTVEGTSNPNLYWYRQAAGRGLQLLFYSVGIGQISSEVPQNLSASRPQDRQFILSSKKLLLSDSGFYLCAWSVKGARKAFFGQGTRLTVV.

The chain couples TRBV7-8 to TRBJ2-7, with 7 bases lining up with TRBD1. V lost 5 bases, J lost 2 bases, and 12 bases stayed unmatched. This CDR3 is built from 16 residues. Looked up from germline, CDR1 is SGHVS and CDR2 is FQNEAQ. The CDR3 region is CASSPLGQAQTYEQYF. The CDR3 region has the DNA TGTGCCAGCAGCCCACTCGGACAGGCACAAACCTACGAGCAGTACTTC.

The genes are TRBV18 and TRBJ1-2; D gene unclear. Trimming pared 1 base from V and 8 bases from J, leaving 14 bases between. Germline assignment: CDR1 KGHSH and CDR2 LQKENI. This CDR3 has 14 residues. The CDR3 DNA follows: TGTGCCAGCTCACCACATCCGGATGCGGGGGGCTACACCTTC. This sequence encodes CASSPHPDAGGYTF.

In its sample, this clone was seen once. The chain combines TRBV19 with TRBJ1-2, with 9 nucleotides matching TRBD1. The CDR3 length is 15 residues. The V and J ends lost 5 bases and 0 bases, in that order; junction bases with no gene match: 4. Germline values: CDR1 LNHDA, CDR2 SQIVND (reference sequence). The DNA for the CDR3 is TGTGCCAGTAGTCCGGACAGGGGAGCTAACTATGGCTACACCTTC. Translation gives CASSPDRGANYGYTF.

The chain couples TRBV9 to TRBJ2-1, with TRBD2 identical over 10 bases. CDR1 and CDR2 from the germline V gene are SGDLS and YYNGEE. The CDR3 is made up of 16 amino acids. The junction had 8 bases not matched to a gene; V was cut back by 0 bases and J by 8 bases. In DNA, the CDR3 is TGTGCCAGCAGCGTAGTTGGTAGCGGGGGGTCCTATGAGCAGTTCTTC. Translation gives CASSVVGSGGSYEQFF.

This clone was seen a single time. The chain couples TRBV14 to TRBJ2-1; TRBD2 agrees at 7 bases. V lost 4 bases, J lost 4 bases, and 13 bases stayed unmatched. CDR3 length: 17 amino acids. Germline V gives CDR1 SGHDN, CDR2 FVKESK. The CDR3 sequence is CASSPPGGIPGYNEQFF. The CDR3 DNA sequence: TGTGCCAGCAGCCCTCCGGGGGGAATTCCGGGGTACAATGAGCAGTTCTTC.

The chain joins TRBV11-2 to TRBJ2-2; D might be TRBD2 (6 bases). Germline V gives CDR1 SGHAT, CDR2 FQNNGV. This CDR3 comprises 14 residues. Deletions cut 3 bases from V and 5 bases from J, with 10 bases between. CDR3 region: CASSFRGSTGELFF. The CDR3 nucleotides read TGTGCCAGCAGCTTCCGGGGGAGTACCGGGGAGCTGTTTTTT.

This chain links TRBV7-9 with TRBJ2-1, with D tentatively TRBD2 (6 bases). Per germline, CDR1 SEHNR and CDR2 FQNEAQ (reference sequence). CDR3 length equals 19 residues. V lost 5 bases and J 0 bases, leaving 23 bases between the germline ends. DNA of the CDR3: TGTGCCAGCAGCCTTTTACGGGTTAACGGGACTGGCTCCTACAATGAGCAGTTCTTC. Translating gives CASSLLRVNGTGSYNEQFF.